The clone carrying this TCR beta chain showed up just a few times. Its target is unknown. Investigators performed immunoSEQ version v3.0 at survey level. This table comes from immunoSEQ multiplex PCR, and its TCRdb copy is limited to in-frame clones, with some not included. The sample records 30,000 to 40,000 clones, about four fifths being singletons. The data were obtained in a study of long-term antiretroviral therapy in people with HIV. Every single participant having HIV got treatment inside the United States. Findings and caveats of the study: Collection of the blood took place between about 2003 and 2018. The ART regimens in use then may have been less effective than current ones.

The CDR3 runs 12 residues. CDR1 and CDR2 from the germline V gene are LNHDA and SQIVND (reference sequence). The V gene lost 8 bases and the J gene lost 6 bases, with 13 bases spanning the gap. This clonotype originated in a man aged 18 to 35 with HIV. The sequenced sample was unsorted PBMCs, obtained 1.9 years after starting antiretroviral therapy. The rearrangement joins TRBV19 to TRBJ1-2; D is perhaps TRBD1 (6 bases). The CDR3 nucleotides read TGTGCCAGTGGATGGGGGGGCAATGGCTACACCTTC. As protein: CASGWGGNGYTF.